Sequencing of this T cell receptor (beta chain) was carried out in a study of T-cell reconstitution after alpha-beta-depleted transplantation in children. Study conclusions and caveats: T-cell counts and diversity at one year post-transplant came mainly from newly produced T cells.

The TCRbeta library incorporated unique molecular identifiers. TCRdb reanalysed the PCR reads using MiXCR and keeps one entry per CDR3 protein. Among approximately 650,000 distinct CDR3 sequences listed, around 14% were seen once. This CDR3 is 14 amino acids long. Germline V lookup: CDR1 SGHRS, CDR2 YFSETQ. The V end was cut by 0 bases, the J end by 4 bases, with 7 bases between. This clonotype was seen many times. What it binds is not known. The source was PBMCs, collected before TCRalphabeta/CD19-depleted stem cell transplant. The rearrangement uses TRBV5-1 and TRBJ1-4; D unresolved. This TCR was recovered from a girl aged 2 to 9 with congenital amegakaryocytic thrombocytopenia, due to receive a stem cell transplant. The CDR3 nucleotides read TGCGCCAGCAGCTTGGGGGCTTATAATGAAAAACTGTTTTTT. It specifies CASSLGAYNEKLFF.